This T cell receptor beta chain is drawn from a study of blood T cell repertoires in COVID-19. Study details: Material from acute and convalescent COVID-19 was sourced from the United States, Italy and Spain. Sample material is recorded as cDNA or gDNA derived from T cells, B-cell-depleted T cells, or PBMCs.

Per the authors' pipeline: By means of reference gene primer amplification, nucleated cell counts were estimated. The assay was immunoSEQ multiplex PCR, and TCRdb's table has in-frame clones only and misses some. That table is the source of V, J and clone size, and D and trimming were worked out from the DNA. The repertoire holds under 55,000 clones, with approximately 87% as singletons. Recruited during active infection, patients (from Seattle) were subsequently followed longitudinally. The CDR3 runs to 16 residues. CDR1 and CDR2 (germline): SGHVS, FQNEAQ. The ends were cut back, 4 bases at V and 0 bases at J, with 15 bases in the middle.

Sequenced: peripheral blood. The source is a woman aged 80 or over with COVID-19, enrolled during active disease. This sequence joins TRBV7-8 and TRBJ1-1; no clear D. CDR3 sequence (DNA): TGTGCCAGCAGCTACCTCAGGACTGGCCTGAACACTGAAGCTTTCTTT. Protein sequence: CASSYLRTGLNTEAFF. The variable domain in full, with the rest retrieved from reference TRBV7-8 and TRBJ1-1, is GAGVSQSPRYKVAKRGQDVALRCDPISGHVSLFWYQQALGQGPEFLTYFQNEAQLDKSGLPSDRFFAERPEGSVSTLKIQRTQQEDSAVYLCASSYLRTGLNTEAFFGQGTRLTVV.